Below are 3 T cell receptor beta chains sequenced from a single sample in a study of identical twins. TCRdb used MiXCR to reprocess the 5' RACE reads, holding one entry per CDR3 protein. The sample holds about 1.7 million distinct CDR3 sequences, around 33% seen once. Sequencing was carried out using cord blood. All receptors come from a newborn girl in good health.

This clonotype occurred a few times. The chain couples TRBV6-1 to TRBJ2-3; D not resolved. The CDR3 consists of 15 residues. Trimming took off 4 bases at V and 0 bases at J, with 11 bases between the two ends. Germline lookup yields CDR1 MNHNS and CDR2 SASEGT. The CDR3, as DNA: TGTGCCAGCAGTGCACCAGCCATTAGCACAGATACGCAGTATTTT. Its protein is CASSAPAISTDTQYF.

The chain joins TRBV2 to TRBJ2-7; TRBD2 aligns across 8 bases. Germline CDR1 reads SNHLY; CDR2 reads FYNNEI. V shed 0 bases, J shed 2 bases, and the junction held 9 bases outside the gene matches. This CDR3 has 17 amino acids. CDR3 in DNA: TGTGCCAGCAGTGAAGCGCTTCGCGGGAGGTGGGCCTACGAGCAGTACTTC. Translated: CASSEALRGRWAYEQYF.

V usage is TRBV7-2 and J usage is TRBJ2-3; tentative D call: TRBD2 (6 bases). Trimming shortened V by 2 bases and J by 4 bases, and 16 bases separated the two germline ends. This CDR3 has 16 residues. Germline V gives CDR1 SGHTA, CDR2 FQGNSA. The CDR3 DNA reads as TGTGCCAGCAGCTTAAAGAGGCGGGAAACGGCAGATACGCAGTATTTT. Residues: CASSLKRRETADTQYF. Supplemented by reference TRBV7-2 and TRBJ2-3, the full variable domain reads GAGVSQSPSNKVTEKGKDVELRCDPISGHTALYWYRQSLGQGLEFLIYFQGNSAPDKSGLPSDRFSAERTGGSVSTLTIQRTQQEDSAVYLCASSLKRRETADTQYFGPGTRLTVL.